This TCR beta chain was documented in a study of a mutant IDH1 vaccine in newly diagnosed glioma. Study as a whole: Those enrolled had earlier been treated with radiotherapy, temozolomide, or both, mostly both.

The CDR3 consists of 15 residues. Per germline, CDR1 MDHEN and CDR2 SYDVKM. Trimming took 5 bases from V and 0 from J, leaving 14 bases between them. The sample's time point: baseline, week 1 (first vaccination visit). Treatment reported: pre-vaccination baseline after standard-of-care therapy. Donor tumors were new WHO grade 3 or 4 IDH1-mutant, ATRX-lost astrocytomas. Using immunoSEQ multiplex PCR, the repertoire was profiled, and TCRdb retains in-frame clones only, with some absent. The sample lists about 16,000 clones, nearly 97% occurring once. This TCR was recovered from a woman aged 18-29 years with glioma. Some clones in this sample may be carry-over from other donors' samples. V usage is TRBV28 and J usage is TRBJ2-7; maybe TRBD2 (6 bases). Sequences were derived from peripheral blood mononuclear cells (PBMCs), sampled from a glioma patient treated with radiotherapy, temozolomide or both. The CDR3 DNA follows: TGTGCCAGCAGTCACCGGGACTGGAACTCCTACGAGCAGTACTTC. Encoded protein: CASSHRDWNSYEQYF.